This T cell receptor beta chain was obtained from a study of T cell responses to AZD1222 COVID-19 vaccine. Regarding the study as a whole: Females made up more of the donors, who were largely white British, and clonal diversity may have come out too low.

V was clipped by 9 bases and J by 1 base; unmatched bases: 3. Germline-derived CDR1 and CDR2 are KGHDR and SFDVKD. The CDR3 sequence is 14 residues long. The repertoire was sequenced with immunoSEQ multiplex PCR; TCRdb's copy has only in-frame clones and lacks some. The table lists around 160,000 clones, 90% to 95% of them singletons. A word on this clone: Its target is unknown.

The input for sequencing was peripheral blood, taken on day 0 of AZD1222 vaccination. This clonotype was obtained from an adult in good health. The chain uses TRBV24-1 and TRBJ2-3, with 10 nucleotides matching TRBD1. The CDR3 region is CATAGTGGTDTQYF. CDR3 nucleotide sequence: TGTGCCACCGCCGGGACAGGGGGCACAGATACGCAGTATTTT.